This record looks at one TCR beta chain sequence and its context. Authors' analysis steps: From reference gene primer amplification, estimates of nucleated cell counts were derived. The table came from immunoSEQ multiplex PCR; TCRdb's copy has only in-frame clones and leaves some out. V and J calls and clone size are those listed in that table; D and trimming were worked out from the DNA. The sample holds around 200,000 clones, roughly 80% seen once. The ends were cut back, 3 bases at V and 7 bases at J, with 12 bases in the middle. This CDR3 region has 13 residues. Germline-derived CDR1 and CDR2 are KGHSH and LQKENI. The sample originates from a study of blood T cell repertoires in COVID-19. Study-wide context: The United States, Italy and Spain supplied acute and convalescent COVID-19 samples. Nucleic acid was either cDNA or gDNA, and it came from T cells, B-cell-depleted T cells, or PBMCs.

The TCR comes from a woman aged 65 to 85 with acute or convalescent COVID-19. V usage is TRBV18 and J usage is TRBJ1-2; D remains ambiguous. The sequenced material came from peripheral blood. Written as DNA, the CDR3 is TGTGCCAGCTCACCGTTTGGGCAATCTGGCTACACCTTC. Translated: CASSPFGQSGYTF. The variable domain in full, completed from reference TRBV18 and TRBJ1-2, reads NAGVMQNPRHLVRRRGQEARLRCSPMKGHSHVYWYRQLPEEGLKFMVYLQKENIIDESGMPKERFSAEFPKEGPSILRIQQVVRGDSAAYFCASSPFGQSGYTFGSGTRLTVV.